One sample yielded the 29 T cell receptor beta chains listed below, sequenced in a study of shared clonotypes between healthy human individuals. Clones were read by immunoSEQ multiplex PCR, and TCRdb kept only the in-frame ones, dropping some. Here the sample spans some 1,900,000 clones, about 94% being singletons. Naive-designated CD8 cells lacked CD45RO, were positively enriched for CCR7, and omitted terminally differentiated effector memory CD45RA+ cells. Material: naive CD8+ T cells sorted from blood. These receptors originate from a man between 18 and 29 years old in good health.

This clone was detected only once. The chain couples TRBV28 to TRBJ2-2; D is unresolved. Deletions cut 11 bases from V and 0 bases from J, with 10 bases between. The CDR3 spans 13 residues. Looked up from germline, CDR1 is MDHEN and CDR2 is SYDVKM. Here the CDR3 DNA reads TGTGCCGTCGACGTCGCGAACACCGGGGAGCTGTTTTTT. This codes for CAVDVANTGELFF.

CDR3 DNA sequence: TGTGCCAGCAGTTTAAGGGGGGGAACCAGACTTTACAATGAGCAGTTCTTC. Its protein product is CASSLRGGTRLYNEQFF. The chain recombines TRBV27 with TRBJ2-1; D is perhaps TRBD2 (7 bases). This CDR3 contains 17 residues. With 2 bases removed from V and 4 bases from J, the gap between germline ends came to 18 bases. Germline V lookup: CDR1 MNHEY, CDR2 SMNVEV (reference sequence).

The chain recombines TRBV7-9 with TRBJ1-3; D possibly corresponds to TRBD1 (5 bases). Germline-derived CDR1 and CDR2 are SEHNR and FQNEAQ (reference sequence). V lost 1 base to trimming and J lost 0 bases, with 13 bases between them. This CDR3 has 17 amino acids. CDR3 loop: CASSLVQDIFSGNTIYF. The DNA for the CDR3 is TGTGCCAGCAGCTTAGTCCAGGACATCTTCTCTGGAAACACCATATATTTT.

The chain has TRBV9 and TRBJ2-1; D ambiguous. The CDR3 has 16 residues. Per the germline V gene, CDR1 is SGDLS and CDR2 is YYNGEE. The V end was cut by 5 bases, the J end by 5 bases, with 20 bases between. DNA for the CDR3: TGTGCCAGCAGTCCCGAGAACCCCCCAGGTAACAATGAGCAGTTCTTC. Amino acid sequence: CASSPENPPGNNEQFF.

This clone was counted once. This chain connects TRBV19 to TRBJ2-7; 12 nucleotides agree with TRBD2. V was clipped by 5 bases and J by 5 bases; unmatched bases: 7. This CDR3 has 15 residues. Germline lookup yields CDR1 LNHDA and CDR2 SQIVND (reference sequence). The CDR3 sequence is CASSPSSGGANEQYF. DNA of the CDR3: TGTGCCAGTAGTCCGTCTAGCGGGGGGGCAAACGAGCAGTACTTC.

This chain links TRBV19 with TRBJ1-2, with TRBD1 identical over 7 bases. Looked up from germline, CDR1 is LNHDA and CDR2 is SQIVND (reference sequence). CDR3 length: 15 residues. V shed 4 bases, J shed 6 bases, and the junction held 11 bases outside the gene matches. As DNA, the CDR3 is TGTGCCAGTAGTACCATCGGGACAGCCCAGGATGGCTACACCTTC. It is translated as CASSTIGTAQDGYTF.

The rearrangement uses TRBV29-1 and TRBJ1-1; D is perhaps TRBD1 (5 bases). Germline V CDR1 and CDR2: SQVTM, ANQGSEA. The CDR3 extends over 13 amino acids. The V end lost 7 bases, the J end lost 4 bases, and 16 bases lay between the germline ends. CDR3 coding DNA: TGCAGCGCCCCCGGGTCCCAGGGCACTGAAGCTTTCTTT. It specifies CSAPGSQGTEAFF. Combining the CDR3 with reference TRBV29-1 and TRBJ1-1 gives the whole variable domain SAVISQKPSRDICQRGTSLTIQCQVDSQVTMMFWYRQQPGQSLTLIATANQGSEATYESGFVIDKFPISRPNLTFSTLTVSNMSPEDSSIYLCSAPGSQGTEAFFGQGTRLTVV.

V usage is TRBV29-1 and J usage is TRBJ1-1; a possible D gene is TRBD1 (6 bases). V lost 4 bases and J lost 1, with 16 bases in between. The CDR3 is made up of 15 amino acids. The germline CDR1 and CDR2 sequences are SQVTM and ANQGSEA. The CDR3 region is CSVAGEGGQNTEAFF. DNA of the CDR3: TGCAGCGTTGCCGGGGAGGGGGGACAGAACACTGAAGCTTTCTTT.

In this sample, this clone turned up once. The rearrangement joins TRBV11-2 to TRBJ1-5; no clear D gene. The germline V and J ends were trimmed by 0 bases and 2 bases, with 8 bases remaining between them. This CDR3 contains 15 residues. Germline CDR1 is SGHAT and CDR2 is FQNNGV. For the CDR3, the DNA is TGTGCCAGCAGCTTAGAGGGAGGCGGCAATCAGCCCCAGCATTTT. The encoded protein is CASSLEGGGNQPQHF.

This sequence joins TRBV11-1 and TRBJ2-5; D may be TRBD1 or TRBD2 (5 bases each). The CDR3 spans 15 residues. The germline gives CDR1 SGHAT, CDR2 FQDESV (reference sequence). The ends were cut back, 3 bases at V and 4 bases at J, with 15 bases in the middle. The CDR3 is CASSFSGTLGETQYF. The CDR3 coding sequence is TGTGCCAGCAGCTTCTCCGGGACCCTGGGAGAGACCCAGTACTTC.

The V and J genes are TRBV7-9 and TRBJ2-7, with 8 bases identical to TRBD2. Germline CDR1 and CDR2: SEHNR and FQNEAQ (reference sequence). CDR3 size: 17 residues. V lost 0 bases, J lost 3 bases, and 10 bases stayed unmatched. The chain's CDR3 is CASSLAPGVAGYYEQYF. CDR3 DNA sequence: TGTGCCAGCAGCTTAGCACCCGGGGTAGCGGGGTACTACGAGCAGTACTTC.

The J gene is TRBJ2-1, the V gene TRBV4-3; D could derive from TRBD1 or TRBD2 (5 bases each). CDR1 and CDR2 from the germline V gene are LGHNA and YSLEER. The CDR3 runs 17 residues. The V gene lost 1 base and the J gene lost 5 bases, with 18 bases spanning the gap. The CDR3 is CASSQVSGREFHNEQFF. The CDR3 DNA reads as TGCGCCAGCAGCCAAGTTTCGGGCAGGGAGTTCCACAATGAGCAGTTCTTC.

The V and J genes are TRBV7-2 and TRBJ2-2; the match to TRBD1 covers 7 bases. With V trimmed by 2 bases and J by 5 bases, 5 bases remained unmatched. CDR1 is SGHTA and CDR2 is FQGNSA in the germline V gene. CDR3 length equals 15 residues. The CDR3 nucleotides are TGTGCCAGCAGCTTAATGAGGGGGCAAACCGGGGAGCTGTTTTTT. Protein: CASSLMRGQTGELFF.

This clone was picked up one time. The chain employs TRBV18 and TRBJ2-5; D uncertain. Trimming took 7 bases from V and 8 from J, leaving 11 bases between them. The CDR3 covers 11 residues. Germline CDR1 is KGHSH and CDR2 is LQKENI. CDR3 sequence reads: CASFQDLTQYF. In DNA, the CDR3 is TGTGCCAGCTTTCAGGACCTCACCCAGTACTTC.

The chain's CDR3 is CASSLRRASEAFF. The DNA of the CDR3 is TGTGCCAGCAGCCTTAGGAGGGCATCTGAAGCTTTCTTT. The chain combines TRBV2 with TRBJ1-1, with D unresolved. Trimming removed 6 bases from V and 6 bases from J, with 14 bases in between. The CDR3 loop spans 13 amino acids. Germline CDR1 and CDR2: SNHLY and FYNNEI. The full variable domain, with the rest looked up from reference TRBV2 and TRBJ1-1, is EPEVTQTPSHQVTQMGQEVILRCVPISNHLYFYWYRQILGQKVEFLVSFYNNEISEKSEIFDDQFSVERPDGSNFTLKIRSTKLEDSAMYFCASSLRRASEAFFGQGTRLTVV.

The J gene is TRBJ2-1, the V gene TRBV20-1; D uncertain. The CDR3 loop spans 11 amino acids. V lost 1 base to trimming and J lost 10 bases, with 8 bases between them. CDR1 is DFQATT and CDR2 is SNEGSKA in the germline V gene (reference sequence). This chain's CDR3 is CSARVVGEQFF. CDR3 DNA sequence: TGCAGTGCTAGAGTGGTGGGGGAGCAGTTCTTC.

DNA for the CDR3: TGTGCCTGGGGGACTAGCGTCTACAATGAGCAGTTCTTC. It specifies CAWGTSVYNEQFF. The chain recombines TRBV30 with TRBJ2-1; 10 bases map to TRBD2. There are 13 residues in the CDR3. Per the germline V gene, CDR1 is GTSNPN and CDR2 is SVGIG (reference sequence). V was clipped by 5 bases and J by 3 bases; unmatched bases: 1.

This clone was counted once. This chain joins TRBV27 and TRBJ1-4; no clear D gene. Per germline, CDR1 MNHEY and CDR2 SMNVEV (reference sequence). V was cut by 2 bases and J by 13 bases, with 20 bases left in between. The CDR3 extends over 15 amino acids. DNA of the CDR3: TGTGCCAGCAGTTTACAATTACCCCCTAGTGGTATACTGTTTTTT. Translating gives CASSLQLPPSGILFF.

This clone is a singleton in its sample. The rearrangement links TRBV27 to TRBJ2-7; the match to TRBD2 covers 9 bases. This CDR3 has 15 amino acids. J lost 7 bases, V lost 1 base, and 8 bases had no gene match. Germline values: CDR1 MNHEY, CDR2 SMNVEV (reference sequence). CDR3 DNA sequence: TGTGCCAGCAGTTTATTCGGGGGACTAGCCGGGGAGCAGTACTTC. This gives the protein CASSLFGGLAGEQYF.

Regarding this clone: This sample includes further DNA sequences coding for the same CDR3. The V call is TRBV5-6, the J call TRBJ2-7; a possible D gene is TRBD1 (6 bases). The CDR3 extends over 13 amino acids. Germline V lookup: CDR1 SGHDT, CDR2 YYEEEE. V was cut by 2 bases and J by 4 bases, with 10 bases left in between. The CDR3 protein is CASSLGTLYEQYF. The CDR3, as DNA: TGTGCCAGCAGCTTAGGGACACTATACGAGCAGTACTTC.

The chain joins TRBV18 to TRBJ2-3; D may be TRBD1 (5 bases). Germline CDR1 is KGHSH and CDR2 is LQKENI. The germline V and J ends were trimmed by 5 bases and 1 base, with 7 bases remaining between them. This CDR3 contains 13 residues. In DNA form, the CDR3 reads TGTGCCAGCTCAGGGGCAGGCACAGATACGCAGTATTTT. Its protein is CASSGAGTDTQYF.

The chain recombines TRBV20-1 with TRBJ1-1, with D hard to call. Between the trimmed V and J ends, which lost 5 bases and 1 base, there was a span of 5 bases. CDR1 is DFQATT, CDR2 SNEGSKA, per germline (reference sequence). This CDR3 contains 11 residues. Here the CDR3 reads CSAQRNTEAFF. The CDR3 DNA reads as TGCAGTGCTCAGCGGAACACTGAAGCTTTCTTT.

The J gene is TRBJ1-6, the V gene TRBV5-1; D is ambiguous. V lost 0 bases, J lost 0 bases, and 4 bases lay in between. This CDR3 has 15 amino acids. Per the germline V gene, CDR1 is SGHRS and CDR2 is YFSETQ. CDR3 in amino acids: CASSLASSYNSPLHF. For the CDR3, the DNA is TGCGCCAGCAGCTTGGCGAGCTCCTATAATTCACCCCTCCACTTT. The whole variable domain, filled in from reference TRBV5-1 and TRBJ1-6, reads KAGVTQTPRYLIKTRGQQVTLSCSPISGHRSVSWYQQTPGQGLQFLFEYFSETQRNKGNFPGRFSGRQFSNSRSEMNVSTLELGDSALYLCASSLASSYNSPLHFGNGTRLTVT.

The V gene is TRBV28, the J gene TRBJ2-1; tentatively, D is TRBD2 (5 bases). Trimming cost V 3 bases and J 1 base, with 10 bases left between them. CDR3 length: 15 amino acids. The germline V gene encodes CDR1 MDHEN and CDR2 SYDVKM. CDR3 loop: CASSLNSDSYNEQFF. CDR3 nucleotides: TGTGCCAGCAGTTTGAATAGCGATTCCTACAATGAGCAGTTCTTC.

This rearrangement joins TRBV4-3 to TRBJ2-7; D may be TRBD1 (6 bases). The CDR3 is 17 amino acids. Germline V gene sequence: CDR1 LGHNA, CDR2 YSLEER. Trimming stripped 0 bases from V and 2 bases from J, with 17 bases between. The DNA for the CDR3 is TGCGCCAGCAGCCAAGAAGCCTTGGCAGGGGAGACCTACGAGCAGTACTTC. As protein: CASSQEALAGETYEQYF.

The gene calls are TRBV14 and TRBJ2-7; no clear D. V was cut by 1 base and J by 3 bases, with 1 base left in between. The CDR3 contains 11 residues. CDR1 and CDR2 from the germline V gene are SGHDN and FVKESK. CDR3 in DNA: TGTGCCAGCAGCCAAGTCTACGAGCAGTACTTC. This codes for CASSQVYEQYF. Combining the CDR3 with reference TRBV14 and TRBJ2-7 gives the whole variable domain EAGVTQFPSHSVIEKGQTVTLRCDPISGHDNLYWYRRVMGKEIKFLLHFVKESKQDESGMPNNRFLAERTGGTYSTLKVQPAELEDSGVYFCASSQVYEQYFGPGTRLTVT.

In nucleotides, the CDR3 is TGTGCCAGCAGCTTAATAGGAGGGAACTACGAGCAGTACTTC. Its protein is CASSLIGGNYEQYF. This chain uses TRBV11-2 with TRBJ2-7; tentative D call: TRBD2 (6 bases). Looked up from germline, CDR1 is SGHAT and CDR2 is FQNNGV. The CDR3 has 14 amino acids. The V end lost 2 bases, the J end lost 3 bases, and 11 bases lay between the germline ends.

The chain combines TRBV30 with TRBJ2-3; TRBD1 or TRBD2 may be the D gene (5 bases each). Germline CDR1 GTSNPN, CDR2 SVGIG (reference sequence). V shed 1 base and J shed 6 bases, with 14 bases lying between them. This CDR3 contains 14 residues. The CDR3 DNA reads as TGTGCCTGGAGTGCGGGGCCCGCCGCGGATACGCAGTATTTT. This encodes CAWSAGPAADTQYF.

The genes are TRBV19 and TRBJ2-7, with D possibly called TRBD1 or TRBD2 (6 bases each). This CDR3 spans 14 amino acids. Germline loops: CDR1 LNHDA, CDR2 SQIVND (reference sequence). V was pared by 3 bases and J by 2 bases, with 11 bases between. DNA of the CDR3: TGTGCCAGTAGTATGGCCGGGGGCGCCTACGAGCAGTACTTC. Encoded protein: CASSMAGGAYEQYF.